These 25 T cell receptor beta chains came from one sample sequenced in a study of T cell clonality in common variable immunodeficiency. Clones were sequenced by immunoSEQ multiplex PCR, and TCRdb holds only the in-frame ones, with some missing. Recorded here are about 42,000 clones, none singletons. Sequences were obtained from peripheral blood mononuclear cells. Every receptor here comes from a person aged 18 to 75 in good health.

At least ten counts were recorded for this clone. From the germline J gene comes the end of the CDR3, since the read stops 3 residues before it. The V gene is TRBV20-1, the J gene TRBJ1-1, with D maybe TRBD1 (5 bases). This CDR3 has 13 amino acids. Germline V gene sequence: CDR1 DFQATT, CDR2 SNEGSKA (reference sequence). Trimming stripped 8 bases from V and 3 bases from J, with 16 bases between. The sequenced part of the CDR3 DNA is TGCAGTCCCGCGCAGGGAGATGACACTGAA. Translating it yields CSPAQGDDTE. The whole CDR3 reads CSPAQGDDTEAFF.

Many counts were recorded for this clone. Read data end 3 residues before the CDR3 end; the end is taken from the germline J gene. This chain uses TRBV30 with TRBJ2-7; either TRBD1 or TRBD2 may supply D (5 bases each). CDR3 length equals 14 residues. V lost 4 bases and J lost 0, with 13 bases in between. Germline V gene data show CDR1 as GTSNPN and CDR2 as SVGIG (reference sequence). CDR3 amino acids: CAWMRGVSSYEQYF. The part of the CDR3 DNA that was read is TGTGCCTGGATGCGAGGGGTAAGCTCCTACGAG.

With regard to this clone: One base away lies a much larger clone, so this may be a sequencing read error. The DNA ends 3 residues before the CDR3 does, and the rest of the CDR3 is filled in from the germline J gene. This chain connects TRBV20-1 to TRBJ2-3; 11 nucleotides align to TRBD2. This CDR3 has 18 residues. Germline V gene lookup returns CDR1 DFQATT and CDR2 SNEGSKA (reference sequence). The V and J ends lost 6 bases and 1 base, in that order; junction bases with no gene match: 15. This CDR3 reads CSAWQGTSGVIGTDTQYF. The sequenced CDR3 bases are TGCAGTGCCTGGCAGGGGACTAGCGGTGTAATTGGCACAGATACG.

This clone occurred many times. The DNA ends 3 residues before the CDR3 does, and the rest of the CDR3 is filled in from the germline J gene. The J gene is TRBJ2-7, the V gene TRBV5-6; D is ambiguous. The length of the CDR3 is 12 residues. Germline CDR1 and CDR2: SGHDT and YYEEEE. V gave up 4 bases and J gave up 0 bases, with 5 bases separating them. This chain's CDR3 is CASSPNSYEQYF. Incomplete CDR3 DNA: TGTGCCAGCAGCCCTAACTCCTACGAG.

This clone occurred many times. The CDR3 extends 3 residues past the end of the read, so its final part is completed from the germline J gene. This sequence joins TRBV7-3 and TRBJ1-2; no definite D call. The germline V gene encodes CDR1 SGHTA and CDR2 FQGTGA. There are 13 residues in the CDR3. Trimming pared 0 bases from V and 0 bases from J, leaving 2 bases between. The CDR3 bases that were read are TGTGCCAGCAGCTTAACCTCTAACTATGGC. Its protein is CASSLTSNYG. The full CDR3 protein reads CASSLTSNYGYTF.

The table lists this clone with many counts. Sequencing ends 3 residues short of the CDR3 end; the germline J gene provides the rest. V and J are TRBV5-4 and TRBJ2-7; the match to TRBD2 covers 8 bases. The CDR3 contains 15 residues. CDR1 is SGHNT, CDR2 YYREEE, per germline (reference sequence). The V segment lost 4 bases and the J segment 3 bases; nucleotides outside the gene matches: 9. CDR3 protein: CASSPKVAGIYEQYF. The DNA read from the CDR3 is TGTGCCAGCAGCCCCAAGGTAGCGGGGATCTACGAG.

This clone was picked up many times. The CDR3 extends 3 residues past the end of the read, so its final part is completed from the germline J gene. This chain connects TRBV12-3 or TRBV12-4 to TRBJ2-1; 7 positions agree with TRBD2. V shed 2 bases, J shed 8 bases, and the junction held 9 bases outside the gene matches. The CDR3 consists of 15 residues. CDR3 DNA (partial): TGTGCCAGCAGTTTAAGCGGGGCCAGGAATTATGAG. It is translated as CASSLSGARNYE. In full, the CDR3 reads CASSLSGARNYEQFF.

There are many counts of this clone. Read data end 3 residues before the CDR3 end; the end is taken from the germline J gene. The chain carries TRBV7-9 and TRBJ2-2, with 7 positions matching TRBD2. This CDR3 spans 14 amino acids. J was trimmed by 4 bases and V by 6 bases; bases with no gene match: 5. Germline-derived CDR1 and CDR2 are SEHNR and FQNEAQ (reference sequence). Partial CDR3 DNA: TGTGCCAGCAGTGGGGGGAGGGCCACCGGGGAG. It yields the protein CASSGGRATGE. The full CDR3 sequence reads CASSGGRATGELFF.

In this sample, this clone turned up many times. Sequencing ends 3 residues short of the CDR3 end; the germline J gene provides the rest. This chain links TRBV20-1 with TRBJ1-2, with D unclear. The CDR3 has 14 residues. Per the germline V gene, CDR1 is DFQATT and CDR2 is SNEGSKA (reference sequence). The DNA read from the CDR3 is TGCAGTGCTAGAGACCCTCCGAGGAGGGCCGGC. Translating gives CSARDPPRRAG. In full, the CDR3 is CSARDPPRRAGYTF.

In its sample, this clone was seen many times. The CDR3 region is CASSLGGLQPQHF. The sequenced CDR3 bases are TGTGCCAGTAGTCTAGGGGGCCTTCAGCCC. The genes are TRBV19 and TRBJ1-5; 7 bases are a match to TRBD1. The read halts 3 residues ahead of the CDR3 end, with the missing end drawn from the germline J gene. With V trimmed by 5 bases and J by 6 bases, 4 bases remained unmatched. The CDR3 contains 13 residues. Germline CDR1 and CDR2: LNHDA and SQIVND (reference sequence).

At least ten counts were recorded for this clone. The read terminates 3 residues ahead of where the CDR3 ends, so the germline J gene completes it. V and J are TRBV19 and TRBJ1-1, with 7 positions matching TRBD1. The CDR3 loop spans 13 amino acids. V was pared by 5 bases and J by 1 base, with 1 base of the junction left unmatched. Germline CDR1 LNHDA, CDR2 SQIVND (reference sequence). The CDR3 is CASSHRGNTEAFF. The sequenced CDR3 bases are TGTGCCAGTAGTCACAGGGGGAACACTGAA.

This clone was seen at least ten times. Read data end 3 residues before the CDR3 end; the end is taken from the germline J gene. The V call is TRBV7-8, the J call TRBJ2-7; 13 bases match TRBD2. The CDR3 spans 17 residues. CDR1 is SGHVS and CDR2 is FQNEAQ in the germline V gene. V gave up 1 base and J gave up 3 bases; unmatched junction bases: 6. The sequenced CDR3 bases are TGTGCCAGCAGCTTAGGGACTAGCGGGAGACTCCTCTACGAG. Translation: CASSLGTSGRLLYE. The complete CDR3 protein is CASSLGTSGRLLYEQYF.

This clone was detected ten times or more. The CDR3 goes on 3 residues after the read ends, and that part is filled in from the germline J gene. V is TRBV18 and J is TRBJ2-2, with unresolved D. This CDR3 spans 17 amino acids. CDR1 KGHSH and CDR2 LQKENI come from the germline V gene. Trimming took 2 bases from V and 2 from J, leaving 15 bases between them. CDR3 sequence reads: CASSPFLSRVNTGELFF. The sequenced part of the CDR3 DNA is TGTGCCAGCTCACCATTTCTCTCTCGCGTCAACACCGGGGAG.

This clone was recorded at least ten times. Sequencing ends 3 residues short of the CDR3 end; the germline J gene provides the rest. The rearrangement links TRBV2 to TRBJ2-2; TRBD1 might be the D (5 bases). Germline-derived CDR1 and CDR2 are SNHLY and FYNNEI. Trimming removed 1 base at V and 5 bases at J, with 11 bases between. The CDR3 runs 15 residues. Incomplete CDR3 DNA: TGTGCCAGCAGTGAAGGGGGCGCGAGAACCGGGGAG. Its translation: CASSEGGARTGE. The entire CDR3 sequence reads CASSEGGARTGELFF.

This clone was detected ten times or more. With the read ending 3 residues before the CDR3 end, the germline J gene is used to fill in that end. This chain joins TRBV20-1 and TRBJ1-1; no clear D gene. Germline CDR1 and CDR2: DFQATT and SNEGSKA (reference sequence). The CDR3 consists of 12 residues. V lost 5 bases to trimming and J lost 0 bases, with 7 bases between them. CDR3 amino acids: CSAVYMNTEAFF. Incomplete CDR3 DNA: TGCAGTGCTGTTTACATGAACACTGAA.

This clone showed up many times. CDR3 amino acids: CASSIAGVGAYNEQFF. Partial CDR3 DNA: TGTGCCAGTAGTATAGCGGGGGTGGGGGCCTACAATGAG. The chain recombines TRBV19 with TRBJ2-1, with TRBD2 as a possible D gene (6 bases). The CDR3 extends 3 residues past the end of the read, so its final part is completed from the germline J gene. This CDR3 is built from 16 residues. CDR1 LNHDA and CDR2 SQIVND come from the germline V gene (reference sequence). V was pared by 1 base and J by 2 bases, with 12 bases between.

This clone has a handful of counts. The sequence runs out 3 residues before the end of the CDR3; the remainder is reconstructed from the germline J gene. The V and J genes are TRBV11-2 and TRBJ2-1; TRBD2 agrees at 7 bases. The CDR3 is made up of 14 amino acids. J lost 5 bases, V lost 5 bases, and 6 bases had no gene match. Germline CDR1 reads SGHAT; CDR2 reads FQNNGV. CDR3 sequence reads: CASSARRGNNEQFF. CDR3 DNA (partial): TGTGCCAGCAGCGCTCGGCGGGGGAACAATGAG. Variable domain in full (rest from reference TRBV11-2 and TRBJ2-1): EAGVAQSPRYKIIEKRQSVAFWCNPISGHATLYWYQQILGQGPKLLIQFQNNGVVDDSQLPKDRFSAERLKGVDSTLKIQPAKLEDSAVYLCASSARRGNNEQFFGPGTRLTVL.

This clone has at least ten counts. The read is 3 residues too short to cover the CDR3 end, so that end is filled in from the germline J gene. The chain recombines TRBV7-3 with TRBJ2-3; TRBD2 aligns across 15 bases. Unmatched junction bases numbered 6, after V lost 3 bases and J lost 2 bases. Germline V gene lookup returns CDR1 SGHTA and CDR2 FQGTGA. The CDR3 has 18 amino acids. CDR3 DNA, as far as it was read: TGTGCCAGCAGCTTCGGACTAGCGGGAGGGAGTGACACAGATACG. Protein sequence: CASSFGLAGGSDTDT. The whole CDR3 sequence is CASSFGLAGGSDTDTQYF.

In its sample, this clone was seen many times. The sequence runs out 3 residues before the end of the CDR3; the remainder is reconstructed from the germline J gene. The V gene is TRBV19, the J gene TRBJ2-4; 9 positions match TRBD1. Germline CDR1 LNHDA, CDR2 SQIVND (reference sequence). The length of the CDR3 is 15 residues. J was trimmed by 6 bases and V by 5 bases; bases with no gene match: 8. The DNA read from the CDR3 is TGTGCCAGTAGTGCGACAGGGGGGAGGAGAAACATT. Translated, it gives CASSATGGRRNI. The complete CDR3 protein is CASSATGGRRNIQYF.

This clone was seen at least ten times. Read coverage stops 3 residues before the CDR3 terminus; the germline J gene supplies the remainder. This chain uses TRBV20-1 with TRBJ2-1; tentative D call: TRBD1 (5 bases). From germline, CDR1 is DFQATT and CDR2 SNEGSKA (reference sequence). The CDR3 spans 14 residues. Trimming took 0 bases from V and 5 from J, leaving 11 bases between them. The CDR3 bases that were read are TGCAGTGCTAGAGATGGGGCAGTGAACAATGAG. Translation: CSARDGAVNNE. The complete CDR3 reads CSARDGAVNNEQFF.

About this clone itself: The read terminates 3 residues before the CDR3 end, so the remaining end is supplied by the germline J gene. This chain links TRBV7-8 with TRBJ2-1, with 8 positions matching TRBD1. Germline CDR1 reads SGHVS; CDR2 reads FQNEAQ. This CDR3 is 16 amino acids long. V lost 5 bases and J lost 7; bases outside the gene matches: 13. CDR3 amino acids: CASSPDGGRGRNEQFF. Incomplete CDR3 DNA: TGTGCCAGCAGCCCCGATGGTGGCAGGGGGCGAAATGAG.

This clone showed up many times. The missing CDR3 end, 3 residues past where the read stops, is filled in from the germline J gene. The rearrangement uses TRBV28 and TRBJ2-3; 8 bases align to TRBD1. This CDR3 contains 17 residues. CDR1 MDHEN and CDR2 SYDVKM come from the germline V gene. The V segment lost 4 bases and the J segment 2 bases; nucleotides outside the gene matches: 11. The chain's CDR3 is CASSSPGGAGFTDTQYF. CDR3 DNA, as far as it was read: TGTGCCAGCAGTTCTCCAGGGGGCGCGGGTTTCACAGATACG.

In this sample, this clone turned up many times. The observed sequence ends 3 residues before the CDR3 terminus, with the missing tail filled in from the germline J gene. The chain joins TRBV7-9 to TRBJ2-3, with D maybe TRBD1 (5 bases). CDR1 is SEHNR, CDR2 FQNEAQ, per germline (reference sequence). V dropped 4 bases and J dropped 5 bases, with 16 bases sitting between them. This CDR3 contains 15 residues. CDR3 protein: CASSSSGQGRDTQYF. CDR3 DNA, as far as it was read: TGTGCCAGCAGCTCCTCGGGCCAGGGAAGAGATACG.

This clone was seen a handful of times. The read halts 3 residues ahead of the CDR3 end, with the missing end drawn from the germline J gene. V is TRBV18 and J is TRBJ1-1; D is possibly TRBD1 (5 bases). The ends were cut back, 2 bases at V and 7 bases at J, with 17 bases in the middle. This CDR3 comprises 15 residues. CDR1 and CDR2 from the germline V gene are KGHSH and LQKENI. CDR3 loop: CASSPSMDTRVEAFF. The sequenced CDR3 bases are TGTGCCAGCTCACCATCCATGGACACCCGAGTTGAA. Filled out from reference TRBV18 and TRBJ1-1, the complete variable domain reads NAGVMQNPRHLVRRRGQEARLRCSPMKGHSHVYWYRQLPEEGLKFMVYLQKENIIDESGMPKERFSAEFPKEGPSILRIQQVVRGDSAAYFCASSPSMDTRVEAFFGQGTRLTVV.

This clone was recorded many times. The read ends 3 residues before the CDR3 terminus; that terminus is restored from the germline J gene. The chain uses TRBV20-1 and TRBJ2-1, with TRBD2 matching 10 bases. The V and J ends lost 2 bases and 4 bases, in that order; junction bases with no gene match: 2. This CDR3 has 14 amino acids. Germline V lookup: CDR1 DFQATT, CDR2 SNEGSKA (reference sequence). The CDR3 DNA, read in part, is TGCAGTGCTAGACTAGCGGGAGTTTACAATGAG. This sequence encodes CSARLAGVYNE. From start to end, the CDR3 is CSARLAGVYNEQFF.